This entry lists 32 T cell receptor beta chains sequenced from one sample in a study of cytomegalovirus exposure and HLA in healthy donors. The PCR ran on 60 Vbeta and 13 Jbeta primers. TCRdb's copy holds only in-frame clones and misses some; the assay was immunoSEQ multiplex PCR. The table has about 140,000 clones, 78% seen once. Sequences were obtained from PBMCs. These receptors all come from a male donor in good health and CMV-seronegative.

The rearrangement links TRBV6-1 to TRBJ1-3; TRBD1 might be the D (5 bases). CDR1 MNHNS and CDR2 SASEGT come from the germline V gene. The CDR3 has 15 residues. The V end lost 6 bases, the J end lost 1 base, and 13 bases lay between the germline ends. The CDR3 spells CASSETVPSGNTIYF. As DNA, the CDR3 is TGTGCCAGCAGCGAGACAGTACCTTCTGGAAACACCATATATTTT.

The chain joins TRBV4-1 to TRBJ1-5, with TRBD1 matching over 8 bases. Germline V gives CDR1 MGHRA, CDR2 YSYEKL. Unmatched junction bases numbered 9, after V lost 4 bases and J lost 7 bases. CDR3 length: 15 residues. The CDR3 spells CASSPSQGAEQPQHF. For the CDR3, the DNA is TGCGCCAGCAGCCCTTCGCAGGGGGCTGAGCAGCCCCAGCATTTT.

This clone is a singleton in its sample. CDR3 in DNA: TGTGCCACCAGCTGGGCAGTCTCCTACGAGCAGTACTTC. Translation: CATSWAVSYEQYF. The chain has TRBV15 and TRBJ2-7; D is unclear. This CDR3 contains 13 residues. Germline loops: CDR1 LNHNV, CDR2 YYDKDF (reference sequence). The V end was cut by 5 bases, the J end by 0 bases, with 8 bases between. The whole variable domain, filled in from reference TRBV15 and TRBJ2-7, reads DAMVIQNPRYQVTQFGKPVTLSCSQTLNHNVMYWYQQKSSQAPKLLFHYYDKDFNNEADTPDNFQSRRPNTSFCFLDIRSPGLGDTAMYLCATSWAVSYEQYFGPGTRLTVT.

CDR3 sequence: CASSLVPQGGYNEQFF. The CDR3 DNA reads TGCGCCAGCAGCTTGGTGCCTCAGGGGGGATACAATGAGCAGTTCTTC. The chain is built from TRBV5-1 and TRBJ2-1; D is possibly TRBD1 (7 bases). The germline CDR1 and CDR2 sequences are SGHRS and YFSETQ. The CDR3 is made up of 16 amino acids. V lost 0 bases, J lost 4 bases, and 14 bases lay in between.

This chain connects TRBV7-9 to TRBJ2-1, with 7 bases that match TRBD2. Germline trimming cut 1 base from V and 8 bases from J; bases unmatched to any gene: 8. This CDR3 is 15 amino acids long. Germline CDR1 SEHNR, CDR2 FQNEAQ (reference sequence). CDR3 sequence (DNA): TGTGCCAGCAGCTTAGGGGGGGGAACGGGGGATGAGCAGTTCTTC. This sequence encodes CASSLGGGTGDEQFF.

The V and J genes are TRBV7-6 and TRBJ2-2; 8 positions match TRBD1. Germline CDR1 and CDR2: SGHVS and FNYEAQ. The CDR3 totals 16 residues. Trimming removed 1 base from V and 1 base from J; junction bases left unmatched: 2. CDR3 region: CASSLGGQGNTGELFF. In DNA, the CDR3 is TGTGCCAGCAGCTTAGGTGGACAGGGGAACACCGGGGAGCTGTTTTTT.

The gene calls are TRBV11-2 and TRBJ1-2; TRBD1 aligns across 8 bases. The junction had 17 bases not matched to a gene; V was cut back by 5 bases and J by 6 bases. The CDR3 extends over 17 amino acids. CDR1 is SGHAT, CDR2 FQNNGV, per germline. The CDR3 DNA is TGTGCCAGCAGCCCTATCCGCAACCGGGACAGGCGGCATGGCTACACCTTC. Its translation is CASSPIRNRDRRHGYTF.

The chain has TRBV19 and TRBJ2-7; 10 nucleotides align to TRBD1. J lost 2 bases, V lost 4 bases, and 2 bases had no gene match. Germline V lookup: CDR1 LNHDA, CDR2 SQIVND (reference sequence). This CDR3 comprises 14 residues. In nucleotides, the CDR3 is TGTGCCAGTAGTACAGGACAGGGGGCCTACGAGCAGTACTTC. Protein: CASSTGQGAYEQYF.

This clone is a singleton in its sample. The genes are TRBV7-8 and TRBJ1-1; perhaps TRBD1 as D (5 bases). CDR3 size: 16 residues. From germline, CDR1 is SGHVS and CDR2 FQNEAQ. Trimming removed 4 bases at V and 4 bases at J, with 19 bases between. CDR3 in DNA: TGTGCCAGCAGCTCGACAGTATCCAGGCTGGGCACTGAAGCTTTCTTT. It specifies CASSSTVSRLGTEAFF.

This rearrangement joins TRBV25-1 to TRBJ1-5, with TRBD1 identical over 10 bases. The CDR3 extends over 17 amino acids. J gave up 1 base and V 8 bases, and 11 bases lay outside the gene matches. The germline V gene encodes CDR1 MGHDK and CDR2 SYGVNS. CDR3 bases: TGTGCCAGCCGTGGACACTCGGGACAGGGGAGCAATCAGCCCCAGCATTTT. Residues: CASRGHSGQGSNQPQHF. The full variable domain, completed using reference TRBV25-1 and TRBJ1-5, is EADIYQTPRYLVIGTGKKITLECSQTMGHDKMYWYQQDPGMELHLIHYSYGVNSTEKGDLSSESTVSRIRTEHFPLTLESARPSHTSQYLCASRGHSGQGSNQPQHFGDGTRLSIL.

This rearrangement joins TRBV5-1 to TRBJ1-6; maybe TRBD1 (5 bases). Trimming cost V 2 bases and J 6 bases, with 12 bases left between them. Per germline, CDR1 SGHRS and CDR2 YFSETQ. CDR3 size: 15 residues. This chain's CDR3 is CASSFYAGSNSPLHF. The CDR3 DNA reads TGCGCCAGCAGCTTCTATGCAGGGTCTAATTCACCCCTCCACTTT.

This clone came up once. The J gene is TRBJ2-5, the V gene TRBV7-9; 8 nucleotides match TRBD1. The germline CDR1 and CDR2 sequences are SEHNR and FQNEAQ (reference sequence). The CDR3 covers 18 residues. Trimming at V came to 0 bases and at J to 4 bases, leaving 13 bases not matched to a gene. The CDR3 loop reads CASSLADLDRGDGETQYF. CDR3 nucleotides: TGTGCCAGCAGCTTAGCTGACTTAGACAGGGGTGATGGAGAGACCCAGTACTTC.

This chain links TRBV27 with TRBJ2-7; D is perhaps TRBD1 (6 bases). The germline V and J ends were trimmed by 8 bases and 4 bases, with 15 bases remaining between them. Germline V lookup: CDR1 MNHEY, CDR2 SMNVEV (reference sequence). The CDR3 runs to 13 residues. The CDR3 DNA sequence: TGTGCCAGCTCCCTTTCCCAGGGGTACGAGCAGTACTTC. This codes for CASSLSQGYEQYF.

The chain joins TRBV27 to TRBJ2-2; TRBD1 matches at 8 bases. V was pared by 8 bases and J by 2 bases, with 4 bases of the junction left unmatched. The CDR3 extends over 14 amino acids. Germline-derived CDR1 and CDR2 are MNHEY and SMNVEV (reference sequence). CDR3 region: CASRGQDNTGELFF. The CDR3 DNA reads TGTGCCAGCCGGGGACAGGACAACACCGGGGAGCTGTTTTTT.

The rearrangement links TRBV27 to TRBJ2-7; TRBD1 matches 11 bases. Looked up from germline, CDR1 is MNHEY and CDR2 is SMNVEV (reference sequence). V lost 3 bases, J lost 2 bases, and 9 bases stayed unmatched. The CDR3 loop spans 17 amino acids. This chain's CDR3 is CASSFTPPGQGAYEQYF. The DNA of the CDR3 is TGTGCCAGCAGTTTTACCCCTCCGGGACAGGGGGCCTACGAGCAGTACTTC.

CDR3: CASTRTGVGGYTF. In DNA, the CDR3 is TGTGCCAGCACGAGGACAGGGGTGGGTGGCTACACCTTC. The chain uses TRBV6-5 and TRBJ1-2; 9 bases are shared with TRBD1. There are 13 residues in the CDR3. Germline V gives CDR1 MNHEY, CDR2 SVGAGI. The ends lost 7 bases at V and 7 bases at J; junction bases unmatched: 7.

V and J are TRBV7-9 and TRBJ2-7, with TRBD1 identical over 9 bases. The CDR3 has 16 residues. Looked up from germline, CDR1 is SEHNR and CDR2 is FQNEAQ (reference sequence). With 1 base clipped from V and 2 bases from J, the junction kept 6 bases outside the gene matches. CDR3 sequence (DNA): TGTGCCAGCAGCTTAGGGTCCGGACAGGGGCCCTACGAGCAGTACTTC. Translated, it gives CASSLGSGQGPYEQYF.

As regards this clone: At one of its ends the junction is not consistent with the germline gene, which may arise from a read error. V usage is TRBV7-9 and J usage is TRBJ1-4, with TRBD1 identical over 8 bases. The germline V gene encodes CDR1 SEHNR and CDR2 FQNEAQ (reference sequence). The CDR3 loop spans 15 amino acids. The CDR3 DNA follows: TGTTCCAGCAGTAAAACAGGGGGAATGGGTGAAAAACTGTTTTTT. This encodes CSSSKTGGMGEKLFF.

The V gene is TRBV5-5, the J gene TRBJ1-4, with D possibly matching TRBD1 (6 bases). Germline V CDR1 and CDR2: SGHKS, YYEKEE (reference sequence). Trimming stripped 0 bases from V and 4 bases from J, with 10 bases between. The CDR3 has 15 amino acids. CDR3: CASSLVGALNEKLFF. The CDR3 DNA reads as TGTGCCAGCAGCTTGGTGGGGGCCCTTAATGAAAAACTGTTTTTT.

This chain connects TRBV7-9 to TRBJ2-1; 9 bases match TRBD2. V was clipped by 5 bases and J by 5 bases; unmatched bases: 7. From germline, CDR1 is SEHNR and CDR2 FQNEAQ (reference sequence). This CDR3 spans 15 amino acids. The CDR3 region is CASSPGLAGHNEQFF. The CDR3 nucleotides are TGTGCCAGCAGCCCGGGACTAGCAGGCCACAATGAGCAGTTCTTC.

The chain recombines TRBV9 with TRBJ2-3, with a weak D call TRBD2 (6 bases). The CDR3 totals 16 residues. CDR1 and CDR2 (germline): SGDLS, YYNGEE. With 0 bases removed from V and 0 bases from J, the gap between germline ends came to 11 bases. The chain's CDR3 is CASSVDSGSSTDTQYF. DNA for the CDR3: TGTGCCAGCAGCGTAGACAGCGGGTCTAGCACAGATACGCAGTATTTT.

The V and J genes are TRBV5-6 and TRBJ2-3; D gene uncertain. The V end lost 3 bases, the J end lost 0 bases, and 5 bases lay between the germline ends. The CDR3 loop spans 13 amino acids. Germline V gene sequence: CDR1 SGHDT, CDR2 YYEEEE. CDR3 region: CASSSLSTDTQYF. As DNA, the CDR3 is TGTGCCAGCAGCTCCCTAAGCACAGATACGCAGTATTTT.

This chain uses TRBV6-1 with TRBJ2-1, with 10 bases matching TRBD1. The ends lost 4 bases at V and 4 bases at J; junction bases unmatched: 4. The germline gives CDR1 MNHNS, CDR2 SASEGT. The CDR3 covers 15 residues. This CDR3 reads CASSGQGAPYNEQFF. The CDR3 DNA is TGTGCCAGCAGTGGACAGGGGGCGCCGTACAATGAGCAGTTCTTC.

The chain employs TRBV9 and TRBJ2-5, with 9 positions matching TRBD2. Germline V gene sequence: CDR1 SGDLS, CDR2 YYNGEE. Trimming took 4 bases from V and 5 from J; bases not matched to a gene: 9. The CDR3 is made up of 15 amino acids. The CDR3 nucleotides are TGTGCCAGCAGCTTCGGTAGCGGGAGCAGGGAGACCCAGTACTTC. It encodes CASSFGSGSRETQYF.

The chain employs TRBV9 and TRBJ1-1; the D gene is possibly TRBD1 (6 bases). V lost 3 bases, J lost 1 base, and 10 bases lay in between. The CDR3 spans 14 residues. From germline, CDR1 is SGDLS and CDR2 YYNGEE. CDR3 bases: TGTGCCAGCAGCGGGAGGACAGAGAACACTGAAGCTTTCTTT. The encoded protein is CASSGRTENTEAFF.

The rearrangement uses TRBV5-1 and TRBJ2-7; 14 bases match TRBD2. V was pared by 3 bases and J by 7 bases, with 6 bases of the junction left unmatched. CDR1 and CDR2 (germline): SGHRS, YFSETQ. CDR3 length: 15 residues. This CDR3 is CASSWGLAGAGEQYF. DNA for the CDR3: TGCGCCAGCAGCTGGGGACTAGCGGGGGCTGGGGAGCAGTACTTC.

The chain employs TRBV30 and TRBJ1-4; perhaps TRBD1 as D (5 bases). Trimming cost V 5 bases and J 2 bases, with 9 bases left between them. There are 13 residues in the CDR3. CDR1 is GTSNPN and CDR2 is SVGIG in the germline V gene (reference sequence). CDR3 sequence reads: CAWGEGTNEKLFF. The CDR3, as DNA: TGTGCCTGGGGGGAGGGGACTAATGAAAAACTGTTTTTT.

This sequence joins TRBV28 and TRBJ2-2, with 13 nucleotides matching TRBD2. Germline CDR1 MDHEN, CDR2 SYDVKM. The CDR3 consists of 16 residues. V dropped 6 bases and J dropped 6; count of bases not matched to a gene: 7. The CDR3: CASSRTSGRAPGELFF. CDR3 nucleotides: TGTGCCAGCAGCCGAACTAGCGGGAGGGCCCCCGGGGAGCTGTTTTTT.

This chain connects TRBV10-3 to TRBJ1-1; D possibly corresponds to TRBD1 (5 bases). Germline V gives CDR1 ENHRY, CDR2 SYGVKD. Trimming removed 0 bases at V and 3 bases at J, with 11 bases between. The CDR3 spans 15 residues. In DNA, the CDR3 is TGTGCCATCAGTGAGTCGGCAGGGCCGGACACTGAAGCTTTCTTT. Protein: CAISESAGPDTEAFF.

This CDR3 reads CASSYRDRTYEQYF. In nucleotides, the CDR3 is TGTGCCAGCAGTTATAGGGACAGGACCTACGAGCAGTACTTC. This chain joins TRBV6-5 and TRBJ2-7; TRBD1 aligns across 8 bases. Trimming removed 3 bases from V and 2 bases from J; junction bases left unmatched: 3. The CDR3 length is 14 residues. CDR1 MNHEY and CDR2 SVGAGI come from the germline V gene.

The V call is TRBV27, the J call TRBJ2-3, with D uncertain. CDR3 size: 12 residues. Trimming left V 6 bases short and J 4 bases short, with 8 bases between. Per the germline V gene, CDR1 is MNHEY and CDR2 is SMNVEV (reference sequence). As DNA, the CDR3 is TGTGCCAGCAGCCCAACGGCAGATACGCAGTATTTT. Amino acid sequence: CASSPTADTQYF.

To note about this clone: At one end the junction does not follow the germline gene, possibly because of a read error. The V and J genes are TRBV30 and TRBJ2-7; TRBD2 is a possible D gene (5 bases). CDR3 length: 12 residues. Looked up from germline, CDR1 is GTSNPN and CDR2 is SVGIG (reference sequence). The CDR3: CAWSGSSDGLTF. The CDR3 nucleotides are TGTGCCTGGAGTGGGTCCTCGGACGGACTCACTTTC. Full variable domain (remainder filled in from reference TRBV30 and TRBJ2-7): SQTIHQWPATLVQPVGSPLSLECTVEGTSNPNLYWYRQAAGRGLQLLFYSVGIGQISSEVPQNLSASRPQDRQFILSSKKLLLSDSGFYLCAWSGSSDGLTFGPGTRLTVT.